The following is a T cell receptor beta chain sequence with its context. The data stem from a study of patients and donors after allogeneic stem cell transplantation. V shed 0 bases and J 0 bases; nucleotides not matched to a gene: 2. This CDR3 is 16 amino acids long. Germline lookup yields CDR1 SGHDT and CDR2 YYEEEE. TCRdb itself ran the RT-PCR reads through MiXCR, one entry per CDR3 protein. The repertoire holds about 150,000 distinct CDR3 sequences, 30% to 45% seen once, with 50% to 65% in the top ten. The sequenced material came from blood, either unsorted or a sorted T cell fraction (not recorded which). This receptor was identified in a human donor who was either an allogeneic HSCT recipient or a stem cell or donor lymphocyte infusion donor (not recorded which). It is not recorded whose cells these are; they may come from a transplant donor. V usage is TRBV5-6 and J usage is TRBJ1-5; 8 nucleotides match TRBD1. The CDR3, as DNA: TGTGCCAGCAGCTTGGGGACAGGGCATAGCAATCAGCCCCAGCATTTT. Its protein product is CASSLGTGHSNQPQHF.